This T cell receptor beta chain appears in the sequencing data of a study of blood T cell repertoires in COVID-19. Only in-frame clones appear in the TCRdb table, and some are missing; sequencing was by immunoSEQ multiplex PCR. Among approximately 280,000 clones listed, roughly nine tenths were seen once. Resolution of symptoms, clearance, or two negative PCRs was present in recovered Cohort 3 donors. The receptor was isolated from a woman aged 18-29 years who had recovered from COVID-19. What was sequenced was PBMCs or T cells enriched from blood (not recorded which).

The CDR3 nucleotides read TGCGCCAGCTCACTAGCGGAATACTACGAGCAGTACTTC. It translates to CASSLAEYYEQYF. The rearrangement joins TRBV10-2 to TRBJ2-7, with 8 bases aligning to TRBD2. CDR1 is WSHSY, CDR2 SAAADI, per germline. V lost 8 bases, J lost 3 bases, and 6 bases stayed unmatched. The CDR3 runs 13 residues.